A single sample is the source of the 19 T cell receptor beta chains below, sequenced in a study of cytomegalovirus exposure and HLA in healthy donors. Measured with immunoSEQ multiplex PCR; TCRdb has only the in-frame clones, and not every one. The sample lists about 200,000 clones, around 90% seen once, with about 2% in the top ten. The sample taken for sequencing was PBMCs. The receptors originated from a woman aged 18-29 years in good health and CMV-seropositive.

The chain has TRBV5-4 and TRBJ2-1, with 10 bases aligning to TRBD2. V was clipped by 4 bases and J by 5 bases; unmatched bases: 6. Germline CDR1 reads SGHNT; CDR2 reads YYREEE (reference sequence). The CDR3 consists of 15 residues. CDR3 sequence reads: CASSVLAGVDNEQFF. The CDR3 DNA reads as TGTGCCAGCAGCGTGCTAGCGGGGGTAGACAATGAGCAGTTCTTC.

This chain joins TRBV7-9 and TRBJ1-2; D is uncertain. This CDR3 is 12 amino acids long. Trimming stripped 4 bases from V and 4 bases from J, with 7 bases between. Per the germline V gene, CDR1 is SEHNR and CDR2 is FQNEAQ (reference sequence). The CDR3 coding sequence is TGTGCCAGCAGCTCCCCGGGCTATGGCTACACCTTC. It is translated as CASSSPGYGYTF.

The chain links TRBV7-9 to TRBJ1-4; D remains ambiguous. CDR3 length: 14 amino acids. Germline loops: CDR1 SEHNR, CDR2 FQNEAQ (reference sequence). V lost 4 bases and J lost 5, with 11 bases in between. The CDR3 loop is CASSYSGSNEKLFF. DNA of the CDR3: TGTGCCAGCAGCTATTCGGGTTCAAATGAAAAACTGTTTTTT.

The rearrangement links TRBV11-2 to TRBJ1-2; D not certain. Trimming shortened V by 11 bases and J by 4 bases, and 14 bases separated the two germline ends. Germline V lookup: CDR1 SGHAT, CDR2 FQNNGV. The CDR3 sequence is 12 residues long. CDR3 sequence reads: CAGTSGPYGYTF. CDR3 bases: TGTGCCGGTACATCGGGTCCCTATGGCTACACCTTC.

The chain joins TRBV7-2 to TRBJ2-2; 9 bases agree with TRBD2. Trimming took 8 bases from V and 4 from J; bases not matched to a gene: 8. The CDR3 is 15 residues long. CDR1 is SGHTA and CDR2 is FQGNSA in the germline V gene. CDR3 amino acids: CASGGGSGSTGELFF. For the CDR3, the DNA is TGTGCCAGCGGGGGGGGTAGCGGGAGCACCGGGGAGCTGTTTTTT.

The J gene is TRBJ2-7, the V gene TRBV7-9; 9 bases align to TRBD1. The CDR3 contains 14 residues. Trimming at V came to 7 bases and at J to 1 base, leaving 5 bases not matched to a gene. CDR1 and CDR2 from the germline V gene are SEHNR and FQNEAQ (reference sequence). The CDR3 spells CASIKQGASYEQYF. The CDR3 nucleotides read TGTGCCAGCATCAAACAGGGGGCTTCCTACGAGCAGTACTTC.

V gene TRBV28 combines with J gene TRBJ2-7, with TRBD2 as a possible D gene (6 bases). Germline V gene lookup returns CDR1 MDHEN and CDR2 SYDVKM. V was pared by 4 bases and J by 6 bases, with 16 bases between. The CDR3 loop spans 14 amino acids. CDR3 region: CASSSGLIGGEQYF. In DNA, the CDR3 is TGTGCCAGCAGTTCCGGACTAATTGGAGGCGAGCAGTACTTC.

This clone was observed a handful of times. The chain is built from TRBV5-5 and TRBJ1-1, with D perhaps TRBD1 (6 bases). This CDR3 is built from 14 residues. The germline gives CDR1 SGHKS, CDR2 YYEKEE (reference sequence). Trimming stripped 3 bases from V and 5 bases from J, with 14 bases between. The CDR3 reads CASSSGRGWTEAFF. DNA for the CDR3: TGTGCCAGCAGCTCGGGCAGGGGTTGGACTGAAGCTTTCTTT.

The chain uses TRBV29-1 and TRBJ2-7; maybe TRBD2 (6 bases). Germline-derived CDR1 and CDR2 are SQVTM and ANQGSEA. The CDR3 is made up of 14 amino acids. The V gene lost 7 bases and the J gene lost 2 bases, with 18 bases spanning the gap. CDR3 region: CSARREADTYEQYF. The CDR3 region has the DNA TGCAGCGCACGAAGGGAGGCGGATACCTACGAGCAGTACTTC.

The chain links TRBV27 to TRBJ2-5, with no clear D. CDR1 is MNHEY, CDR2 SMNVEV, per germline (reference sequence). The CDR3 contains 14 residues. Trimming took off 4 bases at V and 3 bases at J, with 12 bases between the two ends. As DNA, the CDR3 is TGTGCCAGCAGTTCCCTAACCACCGAAGAGACCCAGTACTTC. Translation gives CASSSLTTEETQYF.

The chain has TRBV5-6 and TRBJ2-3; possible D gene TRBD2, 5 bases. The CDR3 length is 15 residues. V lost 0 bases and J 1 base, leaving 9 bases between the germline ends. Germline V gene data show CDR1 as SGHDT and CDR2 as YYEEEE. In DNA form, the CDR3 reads TGTGCCAGCAGCTTGGGAGGGATTGGCACAGATACGCAGTATTTT. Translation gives CASSLGGIGTDTQYF.

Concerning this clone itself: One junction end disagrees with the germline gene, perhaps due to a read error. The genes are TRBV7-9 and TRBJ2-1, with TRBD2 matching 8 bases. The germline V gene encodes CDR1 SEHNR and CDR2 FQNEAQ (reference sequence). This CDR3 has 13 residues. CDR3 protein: CLVTSGDYNEQFF. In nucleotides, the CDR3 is TGCCTCGTCACTAGCGGAGACTACAATGAGCAGTTCTTC.

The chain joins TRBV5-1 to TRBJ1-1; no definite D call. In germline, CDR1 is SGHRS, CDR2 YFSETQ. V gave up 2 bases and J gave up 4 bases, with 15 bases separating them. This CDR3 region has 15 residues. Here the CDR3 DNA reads TGCGCCAGCAGCTTCGGTGGGAGACCCCTCACTGAAGCTTTCTTT. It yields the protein CASSFGGRPLTEAFF.

CDR3 in amino acids: CASSFLRTPYEQYF. CDR3 coding DNA: TGTGCCAGCAGTTTTCTCAGGACACCCTACGAGCAGTACTTC. The chain carries TRBV7-9 and TRBJ2-7; tentative D call: TRBD1 (5 bases). CDR1 SEHNR and CDR2 FQNEAQ come from the germline V gene (reference sequence). CDR3 length: 14 residues. Trimming cost V 6 bases and J 2 bases, with 14 bases left between them.

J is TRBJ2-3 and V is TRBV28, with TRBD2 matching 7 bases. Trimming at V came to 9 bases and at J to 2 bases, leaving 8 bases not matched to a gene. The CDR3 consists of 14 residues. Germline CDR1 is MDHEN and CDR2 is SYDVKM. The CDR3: CARNGGRATDTQYF. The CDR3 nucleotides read TGTGCCAGGAATGGGGGGAGGGCCACAGATACGCAGTATTTT.

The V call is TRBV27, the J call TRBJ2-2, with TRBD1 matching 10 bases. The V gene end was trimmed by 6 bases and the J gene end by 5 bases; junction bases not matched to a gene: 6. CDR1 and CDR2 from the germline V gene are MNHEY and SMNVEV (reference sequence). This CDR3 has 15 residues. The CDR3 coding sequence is TGTGCCAGCAGAAGGACAGGGGGAGAGACCGGGGAGCTGTTTTTT. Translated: CASRRTGGETGELFF.

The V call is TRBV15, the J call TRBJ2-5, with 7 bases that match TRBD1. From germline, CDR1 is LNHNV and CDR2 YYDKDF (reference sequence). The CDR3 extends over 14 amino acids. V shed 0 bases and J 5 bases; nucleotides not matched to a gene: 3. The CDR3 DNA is TGTGCCACCAGCAGAGAGACAGGGCGGGAGACCCAGTACTTC. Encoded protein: CATSRETGRETQYF.

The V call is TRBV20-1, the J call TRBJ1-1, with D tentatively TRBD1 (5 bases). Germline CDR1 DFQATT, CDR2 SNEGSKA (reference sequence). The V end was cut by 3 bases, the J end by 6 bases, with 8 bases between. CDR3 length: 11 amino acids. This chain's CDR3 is CSASGGAEAFF. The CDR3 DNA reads TGCAGTGCTAGTGGGGGGGCTGAAGCTTTCTTT.

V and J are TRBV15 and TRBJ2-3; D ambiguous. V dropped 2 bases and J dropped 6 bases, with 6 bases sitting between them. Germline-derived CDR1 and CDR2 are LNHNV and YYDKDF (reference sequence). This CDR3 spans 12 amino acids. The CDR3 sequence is CATSRHSDTQYF. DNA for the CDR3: TGTGCCACCAGCAGACATAGTGATACGCAGTATTTT.